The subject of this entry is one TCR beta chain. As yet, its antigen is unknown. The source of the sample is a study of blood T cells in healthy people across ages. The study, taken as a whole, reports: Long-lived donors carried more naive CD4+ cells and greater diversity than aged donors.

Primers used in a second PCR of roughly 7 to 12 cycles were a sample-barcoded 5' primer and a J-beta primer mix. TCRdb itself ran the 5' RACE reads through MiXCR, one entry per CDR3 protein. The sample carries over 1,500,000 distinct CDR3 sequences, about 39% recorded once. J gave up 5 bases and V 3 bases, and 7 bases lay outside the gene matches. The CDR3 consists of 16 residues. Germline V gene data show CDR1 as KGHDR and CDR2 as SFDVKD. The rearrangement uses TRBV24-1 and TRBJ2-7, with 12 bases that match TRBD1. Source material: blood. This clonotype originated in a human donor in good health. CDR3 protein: CATSDHGTGGFDEQYF. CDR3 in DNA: TGTGCCACCAGTGATCACGGGACAGGGGGCTTTGACGAGCAGTACTTC.